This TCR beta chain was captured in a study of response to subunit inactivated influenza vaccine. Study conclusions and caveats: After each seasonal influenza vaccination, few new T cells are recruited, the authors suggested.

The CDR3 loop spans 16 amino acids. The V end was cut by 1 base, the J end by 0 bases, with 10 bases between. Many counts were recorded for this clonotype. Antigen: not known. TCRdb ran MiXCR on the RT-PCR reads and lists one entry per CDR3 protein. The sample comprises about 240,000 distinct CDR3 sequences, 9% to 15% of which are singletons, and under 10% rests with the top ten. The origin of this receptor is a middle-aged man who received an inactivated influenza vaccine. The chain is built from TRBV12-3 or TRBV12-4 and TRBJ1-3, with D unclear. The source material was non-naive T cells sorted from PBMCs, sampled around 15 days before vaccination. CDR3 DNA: TGTGCCAGCAGTTTAGGTGTCACTAGCTCTGGAAACACCATATATTTT. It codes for CASSLGVTSSGNTIYF.